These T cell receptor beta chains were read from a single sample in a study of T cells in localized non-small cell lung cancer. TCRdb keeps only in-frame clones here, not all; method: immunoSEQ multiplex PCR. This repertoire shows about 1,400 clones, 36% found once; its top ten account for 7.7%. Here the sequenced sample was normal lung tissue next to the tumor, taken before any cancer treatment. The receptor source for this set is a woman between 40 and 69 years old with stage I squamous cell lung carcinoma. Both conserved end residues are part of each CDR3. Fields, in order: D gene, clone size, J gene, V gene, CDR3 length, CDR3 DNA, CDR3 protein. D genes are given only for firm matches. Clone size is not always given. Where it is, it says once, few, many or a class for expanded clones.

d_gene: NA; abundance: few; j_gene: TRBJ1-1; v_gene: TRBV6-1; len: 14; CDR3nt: TGTGCCAGCAGTGAAGCGGGGGTGAACACTGAAGCTTTCTTT; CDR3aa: CASSEAGVNTEAFF
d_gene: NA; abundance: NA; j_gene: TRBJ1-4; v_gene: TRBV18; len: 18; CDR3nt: TGTGCCAGCTCACCCCTGTCATGGAACTTGGGCACTAATGAAAAACTGTTTTTT; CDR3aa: CASSPLSWNLGTNEKLFF
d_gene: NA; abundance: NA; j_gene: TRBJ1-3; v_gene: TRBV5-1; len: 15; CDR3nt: TGCGCCAGCAGCCCGGCACAGAACTCTGGAAACACCATATATTTT; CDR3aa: CASSPAQNSGNTIYF
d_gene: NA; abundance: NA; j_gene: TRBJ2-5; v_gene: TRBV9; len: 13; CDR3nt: TGTGCCAGCAGTGCCAGGGGAGCAGAGACCCAGTACTTC; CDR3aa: CASSARGAETQYF
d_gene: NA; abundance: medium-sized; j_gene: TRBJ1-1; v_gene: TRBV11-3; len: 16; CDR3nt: TGTGCCAGCAGCTTATTCCCGGACAGACCGTTCACTGAAGCTTTCTTT; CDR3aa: CASSLFPDRPFTEAFF
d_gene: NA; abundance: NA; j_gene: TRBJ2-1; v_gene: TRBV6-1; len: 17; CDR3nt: TGTGCCAGCAGTGAAGCTAGAGGGCAGGGGATATACAATGAGCAGTTCTTC; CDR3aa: CASSEARGQGIYNEQFF
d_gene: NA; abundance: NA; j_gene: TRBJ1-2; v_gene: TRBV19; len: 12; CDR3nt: TGTGCCAGTAGTATCGTCGGTCATGGCTACACCTTC; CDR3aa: CASSIVGHGYTF
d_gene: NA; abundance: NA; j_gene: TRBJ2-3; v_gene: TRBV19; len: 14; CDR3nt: TGTGCCAGTAAGACGGGGCCCAGCACAGATACGCAGTATTTT; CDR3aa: CASKTGPSTDTQYF
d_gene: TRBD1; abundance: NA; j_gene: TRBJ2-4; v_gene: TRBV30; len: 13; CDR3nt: TGTGCCTGGACCCGACAGGGGGGTGATCTTGGGCACTTC; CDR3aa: CAWTRQGGDLGHF
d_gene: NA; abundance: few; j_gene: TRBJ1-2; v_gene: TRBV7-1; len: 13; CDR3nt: TGTGCCAGCAGCCGAACTCAATCGGATGGCTACACCTTC; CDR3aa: CASSRTQSDGYTF
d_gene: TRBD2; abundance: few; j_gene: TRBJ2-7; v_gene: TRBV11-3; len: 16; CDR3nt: TGTGCCAGCAGCTTAGGATCGCTAGCGGGACCCTACGAGCAGTACTTC; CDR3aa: CASSLGSLAGPYEQYF
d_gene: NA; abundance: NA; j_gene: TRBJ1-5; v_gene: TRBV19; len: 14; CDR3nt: TGTGCCAGTAGTGTCGGGAATAGCAATCAGCCCCAGCATTTT; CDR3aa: CASSVGNSNQPQHF
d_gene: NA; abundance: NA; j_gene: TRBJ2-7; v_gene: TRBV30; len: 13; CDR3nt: TGTGCCTGGAGTGTATCCCTTTACTACGAGCAGTACTTC; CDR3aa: CAWSVSLYYEQYF
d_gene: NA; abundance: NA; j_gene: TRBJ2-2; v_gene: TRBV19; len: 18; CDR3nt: TGTGCCAGTACCAACGACAGCCCCGCAAAAGTGTACACCGGGGAGCTGTTTTTT; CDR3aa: CASTNDSPAKVYTGELFF
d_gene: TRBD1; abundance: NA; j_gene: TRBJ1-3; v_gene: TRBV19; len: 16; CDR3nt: TGTGCCAGTAGTAAGGACGTCAGGGGGTCTGGAAACACCATATATTTT; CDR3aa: CASSKDVRGSGNTIYF
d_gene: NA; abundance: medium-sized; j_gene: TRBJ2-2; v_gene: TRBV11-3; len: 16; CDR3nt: TGTGCCAGCAGCTTATCGGTGGTCGGGCGAACCGGGGAGCTGTTTTTT; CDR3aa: CASSLSVVGRTGELFF
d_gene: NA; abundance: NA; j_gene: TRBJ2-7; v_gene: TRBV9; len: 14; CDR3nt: TGTGCCAGCAGCTTCCTCGGCAGGGCCTACGAGCAGTACTTC; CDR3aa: CASSFLGRAYEQYF
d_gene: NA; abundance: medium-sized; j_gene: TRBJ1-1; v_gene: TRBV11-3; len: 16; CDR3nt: TGTGCCAGCAGCTTAAAGCCTAGGGGCTCCAACACTGAAGCTTTCTTT; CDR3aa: CASSLKPRGSNTEAFF
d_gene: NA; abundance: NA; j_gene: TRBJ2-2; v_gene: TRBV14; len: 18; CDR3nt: TGTGCCAGCAGCCAAGTAGTGGAGCGGACATCGTCTAAGCGGGAGCTGTTTTTT; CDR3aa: CASSQVVERTSSKRELFF
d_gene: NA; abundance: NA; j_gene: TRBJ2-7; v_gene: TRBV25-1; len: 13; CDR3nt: TGTGCCAGCAGTCCGGGGAACTCCTACGAGCAGTACTTC; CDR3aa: CASSPGNSYEQYF
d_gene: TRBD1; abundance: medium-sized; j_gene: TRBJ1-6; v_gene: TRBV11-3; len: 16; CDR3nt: TGTGCCAGCAGCTTATTCGGGACAGGGGGTAATTCACCCCTCCACTTT; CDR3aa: CASSLFGTGGNSPLHF
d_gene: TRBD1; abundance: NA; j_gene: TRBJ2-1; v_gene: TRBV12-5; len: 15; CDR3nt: TGTGCTAGTGGTTTGGGTCCCGGGACAGGGCTAAAGCAGTTCTTC; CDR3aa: CASGLGPGTGLKQFF
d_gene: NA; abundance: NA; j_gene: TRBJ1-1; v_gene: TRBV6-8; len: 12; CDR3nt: TGTGCCAGCAGGACCTCGAACACTGAAGCTTTCTTT; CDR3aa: CASRTSNTEAFF
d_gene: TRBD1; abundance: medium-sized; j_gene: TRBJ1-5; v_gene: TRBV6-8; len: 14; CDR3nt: TGTGCCAGCAGTTCCCGGGACAGGGATCAGCCCCAGCATTTT; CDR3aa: CASSSRDRDQPQHF
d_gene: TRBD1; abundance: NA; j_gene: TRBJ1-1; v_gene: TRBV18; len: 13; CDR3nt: TGTGCCAGCTCACCACGGGACAGGGCAGAAGCTTTCTTT; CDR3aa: CASSPRDRAEAFF
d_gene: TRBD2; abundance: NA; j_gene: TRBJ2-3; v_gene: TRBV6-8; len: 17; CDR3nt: TGTGCCAGCACCCCCCTCCGTAGCGGGGCTAGCACAGATACGCAGTATTTT; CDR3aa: CASTPLRSGASTDTQYF
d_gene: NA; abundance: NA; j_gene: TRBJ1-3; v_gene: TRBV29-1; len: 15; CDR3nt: TGCAGCGTTTGGACTACCGCCGGTTCTGGAAACACCATATATTTT; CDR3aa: CSVWTTAGSGNTIYF
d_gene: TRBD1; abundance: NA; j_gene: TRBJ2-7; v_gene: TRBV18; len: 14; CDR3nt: TGTGCCAGCTCAGATACAGGGGGCGCTTACGAGCAGTACTTC; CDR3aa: CASSDTGGAYEQYF
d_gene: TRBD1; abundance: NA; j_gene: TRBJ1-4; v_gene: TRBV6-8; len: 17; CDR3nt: TGTGCCAGCTCGGGAACCGGGACAGGGACGCGGAATGAAAAACTGTTTTTT; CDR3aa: CASSGTGTGTRNEKLFF
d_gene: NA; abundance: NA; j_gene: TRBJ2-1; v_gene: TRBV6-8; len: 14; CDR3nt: TGTGCCAGCAGTCGCAGAGGGGCCTACAATGAGCAGTTCTTC; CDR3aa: CASSRRGAYNEQFF
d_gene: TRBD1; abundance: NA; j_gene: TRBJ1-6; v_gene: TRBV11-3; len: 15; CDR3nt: TGTGCCAGCACTCCGCGAGGGACAGAGAATTCACCCCTCCACTTT; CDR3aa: CASTPRGTENSPLHF
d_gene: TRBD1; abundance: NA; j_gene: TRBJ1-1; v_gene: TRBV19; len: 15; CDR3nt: TGTGCCAGTAGTAGCCCGGGACAGCTGAACACTGAAGCTTTCTTT; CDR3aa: CASSSPGQLNTEAFF
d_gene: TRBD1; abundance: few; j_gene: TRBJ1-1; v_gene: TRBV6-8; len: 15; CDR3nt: TGTGCCAGCAGTGCCCAGACAGGGCAGGATACTGAAGCTTTCTTT; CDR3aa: CASSAQTGQDTEAFF
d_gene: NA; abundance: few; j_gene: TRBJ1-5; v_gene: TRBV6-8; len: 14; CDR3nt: TGTGCCAGCAGTTCCACGACTTTCAATCAGCCCCAGCATTTT; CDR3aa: CASSSTTFNQPQHF
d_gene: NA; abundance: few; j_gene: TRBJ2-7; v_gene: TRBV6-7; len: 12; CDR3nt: TGTGCCAGCAGTGACCTCTCCCACGAGCAGTACTTC; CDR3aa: CASSDLSHEQYF
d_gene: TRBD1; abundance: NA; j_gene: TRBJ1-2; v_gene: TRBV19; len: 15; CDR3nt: TGTGCCAGTAGTATCTCGGAAAACAGGGGGCGCGGCTATACCTTC; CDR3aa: CASSISENRGRGYTF
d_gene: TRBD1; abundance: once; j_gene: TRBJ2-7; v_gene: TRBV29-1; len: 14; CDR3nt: TGCAGCGGCACAGGGGGCAGCGTCGGGTACGAGCAGTACTTC; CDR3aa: CSGTGGSVGYEQYF
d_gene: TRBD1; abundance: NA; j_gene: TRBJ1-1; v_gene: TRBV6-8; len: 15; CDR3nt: TGTGCCAGATCCTACTCAGGGGGCGAGGGCACTGAAGCTTTCTTT; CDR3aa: CARSYSGGEGTEAFF
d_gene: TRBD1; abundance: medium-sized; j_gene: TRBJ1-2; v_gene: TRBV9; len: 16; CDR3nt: TGTGCCAGCAGCGGATTCCGGACAGGGGCAGACTATGGCTACACCTTC; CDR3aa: CASSGFRTGADYGYTF
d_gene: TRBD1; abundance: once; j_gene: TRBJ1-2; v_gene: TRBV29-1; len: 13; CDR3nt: TGCAGCGCCCCCGGACAGGGACCTCAGGGCTACACCTTC; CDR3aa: CSAPGQGPQGYTF
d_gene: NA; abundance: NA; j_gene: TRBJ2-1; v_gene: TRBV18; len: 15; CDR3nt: TGTGCCAGCTCATTCAGCGGAGGGGCCATGGATGAGCAGTTCTTC; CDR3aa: CASSFSGGAMDEQFF
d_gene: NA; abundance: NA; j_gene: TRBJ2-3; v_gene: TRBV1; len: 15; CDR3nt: TGCGCCAGCAGCCAGCCCGGTGGGAGCACAGATACGCAGTATTTT; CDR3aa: CASSQPGGSTDTQYF
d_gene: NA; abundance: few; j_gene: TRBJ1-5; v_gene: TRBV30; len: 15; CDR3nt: TGTGCCTGGAAAGACGTCGGCAGCTCCAATCAGCCCCAGCATTTT; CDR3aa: CAWKDVGSSNQPQHF
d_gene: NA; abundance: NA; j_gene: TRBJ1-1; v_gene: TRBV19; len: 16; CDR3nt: TGTGCCAGTAGTGGCGGTTTGGGCAGGGGGAACACTGAAGCTTTCTTT; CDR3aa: CASSGGLGRGNTEAFF
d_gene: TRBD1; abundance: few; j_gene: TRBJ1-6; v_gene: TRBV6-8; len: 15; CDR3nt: TGTGCCAGCAGGCGACAGGGGCTAGATAATTCACCCCTCCACTTT; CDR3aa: CASRRQGLDNSPLHF
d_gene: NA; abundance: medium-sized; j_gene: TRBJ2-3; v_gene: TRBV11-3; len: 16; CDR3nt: TGTGCCAGCAGCCCCCTGGGGCTTGGAGGGTCAGATACGCAGTATTTT; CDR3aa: CASSPLGLGGSDTQYF
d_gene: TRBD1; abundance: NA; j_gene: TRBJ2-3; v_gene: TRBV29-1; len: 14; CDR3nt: TGCAGCGTCGATGGACAGGGGGTAGTAGATACGCAGTATTTT; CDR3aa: CSVDGQGVVDTQYF
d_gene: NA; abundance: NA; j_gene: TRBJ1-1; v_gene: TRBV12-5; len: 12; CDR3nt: TGTGCTAGTGGTCCCCAGAGGGCAGAAGCTTTCTTT; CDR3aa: CASGPQRAEAFF
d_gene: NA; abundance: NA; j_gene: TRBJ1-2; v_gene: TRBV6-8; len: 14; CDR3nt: TGTGCCAGCAGCTCCCTTCGGGAGGGCTATGGCTACACCTTC; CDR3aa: CASSSLREGYGYTF
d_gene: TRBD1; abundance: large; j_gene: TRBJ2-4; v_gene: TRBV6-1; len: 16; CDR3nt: TGTGCCAGCAGTGAAGCGCTGACAGGGATGGAAAACATTCAGTACTTC; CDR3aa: CASSEALTGMENIQYF